This T cell receptor (beta chain) was observed in a study of Ad26.COV2.S vaccination and SARS-CoV-2 variants. Study-wide findings and caveats: Analyses of TCR breadth and depth may have underestimated total T cell responses. The authors reported substantial breadth in spike-specific CD8+ and CD4+ T cell responses after vaccination. Participants given vaccine showed non-spike TCR breadth similar to that of placebo recipients.

Some clones are missing from TCRdb's copy, which holds only in-frame ones; the method was immunoSEQ multiplex PCR. The profile shows 300,000 to 450,000 clones, roughly 94% of them singletons. Regarding this clone: Its antigen is unknown.

The sample in question was peripheral blood, obtained after recovery from COVID-19. The receptor comes from a human donor who had recovered from COVID-19.

The CDR3 DNA follows: TGTGCCAGCAGTGAACTCTGGCTAGCGGGGGGCACAGATACGCAGTATTTT. This translates into CASSELWLAGGTDTQYF. The J gene is TRBJ2-3, the V gene TRBV2; 10 bases agree with TRBD2. The germline V gene has CDR1 SNHLY and CDR2 FYNNEI. The CDR3 is 17 residues long. The V gene end was trimmed by 2 bases and the J gene end by 1 base; junction bases not matched to a gene: 6. Complete variable domain (other parts from reference TRBV2 and TRBJ2-3): EPEVTQTPSHQVTQMGQEVILRCVPISNHLYFYWYRQILGQKVEFLVSFYNNEISEKSEIFDDQFSVERPDGSNFTLKIRSTKLEDSAMYFCASSELWLAGGTDTQYFGPGTRLTVL.